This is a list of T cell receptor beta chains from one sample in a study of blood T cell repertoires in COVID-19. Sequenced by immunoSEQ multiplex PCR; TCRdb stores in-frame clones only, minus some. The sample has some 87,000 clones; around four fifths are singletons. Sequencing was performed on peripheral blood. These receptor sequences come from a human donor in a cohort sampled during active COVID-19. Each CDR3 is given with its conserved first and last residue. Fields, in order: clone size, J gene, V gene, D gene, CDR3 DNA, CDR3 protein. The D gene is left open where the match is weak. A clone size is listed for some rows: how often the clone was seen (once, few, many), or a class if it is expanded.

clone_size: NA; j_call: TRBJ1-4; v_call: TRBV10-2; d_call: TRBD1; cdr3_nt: TGCGCCAGCAGTCGGGACAGTAATGAAAAACTGTTTTTT; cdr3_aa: CASSRDSNEKLFF
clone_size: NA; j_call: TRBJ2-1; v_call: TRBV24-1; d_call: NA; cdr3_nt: NA; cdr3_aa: CATSDFGQGTFF
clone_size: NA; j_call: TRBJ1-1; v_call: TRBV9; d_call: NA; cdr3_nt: TGTGCCAGCAGCGTAGTGGGGGCGAACACTGAAGCTTTCTTT; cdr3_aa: CASSVVGANTEAFF
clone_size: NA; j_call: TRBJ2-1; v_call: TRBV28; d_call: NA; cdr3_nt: TGTGCCAGCACCTGGGGGGGGCAAGGCAATGAGCAGTTCTTC; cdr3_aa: CASTWGGQGNEQFF
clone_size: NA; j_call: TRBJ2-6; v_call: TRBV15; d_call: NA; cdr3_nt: TGTGCCACCAGCAGAACTGACAGGTACGGGGCCAACGTCCTGACTTTC; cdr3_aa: CATSRTDRYGANVLTF
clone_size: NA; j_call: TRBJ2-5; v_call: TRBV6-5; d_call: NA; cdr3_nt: TGTGCCAGTTCCAACAGAGGGCTTAAAGAGACCCAGTACTTC; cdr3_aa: CASSNRGLKETQYF
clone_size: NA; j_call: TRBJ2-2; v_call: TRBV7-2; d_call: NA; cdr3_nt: TGTGCCAGCAGCCCTGGGGTTAGCGGCGGGGAGCTGTTTTTT; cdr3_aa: CASSPGVSGGELFF
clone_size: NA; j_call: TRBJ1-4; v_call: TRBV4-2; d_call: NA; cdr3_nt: TGTGCCAGCAGTCATGCTCACGGGGATCAAAATGAAAAACTGTTTTTT; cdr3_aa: CASSHAHGDQNEKLFF
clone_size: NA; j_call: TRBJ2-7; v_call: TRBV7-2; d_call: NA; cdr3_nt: TGTGCCAGCAGCTTAATCAGTAGCACCTACGAGCAGTACTTC; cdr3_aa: CASSLISSTYEQYF
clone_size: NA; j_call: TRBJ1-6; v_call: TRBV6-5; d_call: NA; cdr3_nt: TGTGCCAGCAGTTACTCGGGAGGCAGGGACAATTCACCCCTCCACTTT; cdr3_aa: CASSYSGGRDNSPLHF
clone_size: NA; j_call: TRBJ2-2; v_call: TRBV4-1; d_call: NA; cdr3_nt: TGCGCCAGCAGCCACCTCGGGTCGAAAACCGGGGAGCTGTTTTTT; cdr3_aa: CASSHLGSKTGELFF
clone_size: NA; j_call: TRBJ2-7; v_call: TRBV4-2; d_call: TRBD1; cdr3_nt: TGTGCCAGCAGCCAAGAGGGACAGTCATGGGGGCAGTACTTC; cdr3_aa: CASSQEGQSWGQYF
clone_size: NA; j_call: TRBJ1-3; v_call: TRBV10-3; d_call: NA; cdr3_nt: TGTGCCATCAGCCCCCAGGGGAGTCCCTCTGGAAACACCATATATTTT; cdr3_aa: CAISPQGSPSGNTIYF
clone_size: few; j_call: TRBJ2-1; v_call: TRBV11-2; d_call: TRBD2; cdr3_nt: TGTGCCAGCAGCTTAGAGGGACTAGCGGGATGGGGCGGAAACAATGAGCAGTTCTTC; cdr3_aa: CASSLEGLAGWGGNNEQFF
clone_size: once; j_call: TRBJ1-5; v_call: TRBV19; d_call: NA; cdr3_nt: TGTGCCAGTAGTATCGGGGACTGGGGAGGGGGAGGTCAGCCCCAGCATTTT; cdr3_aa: CASSIGDWGGGGQPQHF
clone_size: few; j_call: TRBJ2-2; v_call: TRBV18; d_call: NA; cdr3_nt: TGTGCCAGCTCAACCTACAGGGTGGGCGACGGGGAGCTGTTTTTT; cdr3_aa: CASSTYRVGDGELFF
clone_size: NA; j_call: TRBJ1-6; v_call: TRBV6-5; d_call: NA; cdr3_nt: TGTGCCAGCAGTTACTCCAGACGGGGGGACAATTCACCCCTCCACTTT; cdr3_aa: CASSYSRRGDNSPLHF
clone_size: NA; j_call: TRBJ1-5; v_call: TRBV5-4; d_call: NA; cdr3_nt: TGTGCCAGCAGCTTAGAGCCAGGGCGCAATCAGCCCCAGCATTTT; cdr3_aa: CASSLEPGRNQPQHF
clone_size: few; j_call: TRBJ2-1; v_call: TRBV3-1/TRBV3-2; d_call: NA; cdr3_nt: TGTGCCAGCAGCCTCTACAGATACAATGAGCAGTTCTTC; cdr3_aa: CASSLYRYNEQFF
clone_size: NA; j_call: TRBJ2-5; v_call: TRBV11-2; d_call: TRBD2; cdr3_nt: TGTGCCAGCAGCGACAGCGGGGGGGCCGAGGAGACCCAGTACTTC; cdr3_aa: CASSDSGGAEETQYF
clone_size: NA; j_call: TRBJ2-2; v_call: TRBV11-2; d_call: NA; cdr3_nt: TGTGCCAGCAGCTTTTCCCAGAACACCGGGGAGCTGTTTTTT; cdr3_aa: CASSFSQNTGELFF
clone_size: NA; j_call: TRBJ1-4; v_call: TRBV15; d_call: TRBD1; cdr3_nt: TGTGCCACCAGCAGAGGACAGGGGGCTATTGGTGAAAAACTGTTTTTT; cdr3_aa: CATSRGQGAIGEKLFF
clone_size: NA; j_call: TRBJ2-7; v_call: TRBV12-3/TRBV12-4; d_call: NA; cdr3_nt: TGTGCCAGCAGTTTAAAAGTACTCCACGAGCAGTACTTC; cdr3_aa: CASSLKVLHEQYF
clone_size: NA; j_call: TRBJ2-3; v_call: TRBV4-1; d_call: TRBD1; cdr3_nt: TGCGCCAGCAGCGTACAGGGGGCGGCGGCAGATACGCAGTATTTT; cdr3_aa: CASSVQGAAADTQYF
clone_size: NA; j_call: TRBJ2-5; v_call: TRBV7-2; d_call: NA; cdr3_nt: TGTGCCAGCAGCTTCTCCAGGGTACGCGCGGAGACCCAGTACTTC; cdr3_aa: CASSFSRVRAETQYF
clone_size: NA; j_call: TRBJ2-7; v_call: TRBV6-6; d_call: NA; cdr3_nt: TGTGCCAGCAGTTATGGGGACAACTCCTACGAGCAGTACTTC; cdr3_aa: CASSYGDNSYEQYF
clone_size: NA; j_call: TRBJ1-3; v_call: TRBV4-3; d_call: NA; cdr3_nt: TGCGCCAGCAGCCAAGATCCTGCTTCCAGCTCTGGAAACACCATATATTTT; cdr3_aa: CASSQDPASSSGNTIYF
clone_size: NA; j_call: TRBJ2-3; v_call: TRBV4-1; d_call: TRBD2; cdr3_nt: TGCGCCAGCAGCCAAGACCTTTACAAAGCGGGGGAGACAGATACGCAGTATTTT; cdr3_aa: CASSQDLYKAGETDTQYF
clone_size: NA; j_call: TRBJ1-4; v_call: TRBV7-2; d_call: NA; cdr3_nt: TGTGCCAGCAGCCGCCGGTATGGAGCAACTAATGAAAAACTGTTTTTT; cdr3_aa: CASSRRYGATNEKLFF
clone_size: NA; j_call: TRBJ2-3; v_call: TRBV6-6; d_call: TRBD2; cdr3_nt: TGTGCCAGCAGTAGATTCGGGACTAGCGGGGACCCGAAAGGAGATACGCAGTATTTT; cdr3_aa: CASSRFGTSGDPKGDTQYF
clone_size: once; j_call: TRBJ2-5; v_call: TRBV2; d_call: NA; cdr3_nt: TGTGCCAGCAGTCAGGAACGAGAGACCCAGTACTTC; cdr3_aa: CASSQERETQYF
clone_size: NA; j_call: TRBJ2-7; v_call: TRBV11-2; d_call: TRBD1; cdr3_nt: TGTGCCAGCAGCTTCGGACAGGGCAACGAGCAGTACTTC; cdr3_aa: CASSFGQGNEQYF
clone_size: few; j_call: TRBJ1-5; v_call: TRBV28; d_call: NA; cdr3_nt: TGTGCCAGCAGTCGTGGACAAAGCGGGGCTTATAGCAATCAGCCCCAGCATTTT; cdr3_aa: CASSRGQSGAYSNQPQHF
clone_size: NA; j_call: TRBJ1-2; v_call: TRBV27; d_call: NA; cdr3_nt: TGTGCCAGCAGTTTTAGCAGTAACTATGGCTACACCTTC; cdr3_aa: CASSFSSNYGYTF
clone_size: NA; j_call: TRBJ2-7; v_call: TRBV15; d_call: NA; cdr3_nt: TGTGCCACCAGCAGGCGGGGCGATACCGTAGAGCAGTACTTC; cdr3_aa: CATSRRGDTVEQYF
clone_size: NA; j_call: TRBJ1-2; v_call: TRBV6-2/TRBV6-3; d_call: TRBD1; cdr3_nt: TGTGCCAGCAGTTACACAAGGACAGGGAGTGGCTACACCTTC; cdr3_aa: CASSYTRTGSGYTF
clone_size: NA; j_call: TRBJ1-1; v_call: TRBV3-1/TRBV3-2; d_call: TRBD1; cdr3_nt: TGTGCCAGCAGCCGGACAGGGCCGAACACTGAAGCTTTCTTT; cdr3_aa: CASSRTGPNTEAFF
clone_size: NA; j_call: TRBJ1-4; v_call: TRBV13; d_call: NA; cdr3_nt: TGTGCCAGCAGCCCGGGACAACAGAGCTACGAAAAACTGTTTTTT; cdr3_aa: CASSPGQQSYEKLFF
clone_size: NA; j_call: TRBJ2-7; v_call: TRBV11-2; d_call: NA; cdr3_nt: TGTGCCAGCAGCTTTACAGGGATTCCCTACGAGCAGTACTTC; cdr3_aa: CASSFTGIPYEQYF
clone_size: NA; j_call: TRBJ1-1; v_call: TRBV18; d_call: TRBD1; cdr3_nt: TGTGCCAGCTCAGCGACAGGGGCGAACACTGAAGCTTTCTTT; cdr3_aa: CASSATGANTEAFF
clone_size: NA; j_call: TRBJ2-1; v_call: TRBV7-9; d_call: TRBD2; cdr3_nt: TGTGCCAGCAGACAGACTAGCGGGGCCTACAATGAGCAGTTCTTC; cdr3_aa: CASRQTSGAYNEQFF
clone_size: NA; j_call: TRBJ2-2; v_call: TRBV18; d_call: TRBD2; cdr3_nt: TGTGCCAGCTCCGGACTAGCGGGGGACACCGGGGAGCTGTTTTTT; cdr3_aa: CASSGLAGDTGELFF
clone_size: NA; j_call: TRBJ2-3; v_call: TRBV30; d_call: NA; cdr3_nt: TGTGCCTGGAGTGTAATTTCCCGTACGCAGTATTTT; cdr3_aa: CAWSVISRTQYF
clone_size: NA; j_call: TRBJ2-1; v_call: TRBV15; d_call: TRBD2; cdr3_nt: TGTGCCACCAGCAGAGCTTCTAGCGGGGTGGGGAATGAGCAGTTCTTC; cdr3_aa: CATSRASSGVGNEQFF
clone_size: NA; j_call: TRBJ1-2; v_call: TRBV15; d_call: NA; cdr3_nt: TGTGCCACCAGCAGAGGCGGGGTTTCTACCCCTGGCTACACCTTC; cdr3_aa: CATSRGGVSTPGYTF
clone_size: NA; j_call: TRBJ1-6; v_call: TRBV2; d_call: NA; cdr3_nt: TGTGCCAGCAGTGAACAGTCTAATTCACCCCTCCACTTT; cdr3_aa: CASSEQSNSPLHF
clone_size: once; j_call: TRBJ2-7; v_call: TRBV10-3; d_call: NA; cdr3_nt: TGTGCCATCGGAGGCACCCCCTACGAGCAGTACTTC; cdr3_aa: CAIGGTPYEQYF